The 2 T cell receptor beta chains reported below all come from one sample, sequenced in a study of PD-1 blockade in classical Hodgkin lymphoma. Repertoires were generated with immunoSEQ multiplex PCR, while TCRdb's copy carries only in-frame clones and drops some. The sample includes about 8,500 clones, approximately 83% of them seen just once. Relapses following autologous stem cell transplantation were seen in all patients, with brentuximab vedotin exposure varying. Using magnetic negative selection, the CD4+ T cells were separated out of thawed PBMCs. The sequencing here drew on CD4+ T cells from blood, taken at baseline. Source of these receptors: a human donor with classical Hodgkin lymphoma.

The rearrangement uses TRBV19 and TRBJ1-5; D not certain. V was clipped by 1 base and J by 7 bases, with 11 bases between them. The CDR3 consists of 14 residues. The germline V gene encodes CDR1 LNHDA and CDR2 SQIVND (reference sequence). CDR3 coding DNA: TGTGCCAGTAGTATAGGAGGTTGGGTGCAGCCCCAGCATTTT. Translated: CASSIGGWVQPQHF.

This chain connects TRBV7-9 to TRBJ1-3; the D is unclear. From germline, CDR1 is SEHNR and CDR2 FQNEAQ (reference sequence). The CDR3 sequence is 14 residues long. The V end lost 1 base, the J end lost 1 base, and 5 bases lay between the germline ends. DNA of the CDR3: TGTGCCAGCAGCTTAGTACTTTCTGGAAACACCATATATTTT. Amino acids: CASSLVLSGNTIYF.